The entry below gives a single TCR beta chain sequence along with its context. These data belong to a study of blood T cell repertoires in COVID-19. Overall study: Acute-phase and convalescent COVID-19 samples originated in the United States, Italy and Spain. T cells, B-cell-depleted T cells, or PBMCs supplied cDNA or gDNA.

The germline V gene has CDR1 MGHRA and CDR2 YSYEKL. With V trimmed by 2 bases and J by 0 bases, 5 bases remained unmatched. This CDR3 has 16 amino acids. As handled by the study authors: Reference gene primers were amplified, and this amplification served to estimate nucleated cell counts. Data came from immunoSEQ multiplex PCR; TCRdb stores just in-frame clones and leaves some out. The V and J calls and the clone size are those of that table, but D and trimming were determined from the DNA. The data hold 200,000 to 250,000 clones, with around 84% observed a single time. This chain joins TRBV4-1 and TRBJ1-1; 8 nucleotides line up with TRBD1. The sequencing sample was made of peripheral blood. This TCR was sampled from a man between 35 and 55 years old with acute or convalescent COVID-19. CDR3 nucleotide sequence: TGCGCCAGCAGCCAACCGGACAGGGAGATGAACACTGAAGCTTTCTTT. It translates to CASSQPDREMNTEAFF.